This T cell receptor (beta chain) was found in a study of T cells in Graves' hyperthyroidism and ophthalmopathy. TCR beta CDR3 sequences were amplified from RNA transcripts. The study used the HTBI primer set for a first-round RT-PCR of the TCR CDR3. TCRdb reanalysed the multiplex PCR reads using MiXCR and keeps one entry per CDR3 protein. The table has approximately 400,000 distinct CDR3 sequences, 15% seen once. The diagnoses drew upon clinical symptoms, serum thyroxine and TRAb, thyroid ultrasound and orbital computed tomography. Out of roughly 10 ml of fresh peripheral blood came the PBMCs. Germline V lookup: CDR1 LGHDT, CDR2 YNNKEL (reference sequence). CDR3 length: 16 amino acids. V lost 6 bases and J lost 0; bases outside the gene matches: 7.

The TCR originated in a woman aged 30 to 39 with Graves' hyperthyroidism. The sequenced material came from blood. This chain uses TRBV3-1 with TRBJ2-2; 7 bases align to TRBD1. The CDR3, as DNA: TGTGCCAGCAGAACCGGGACAGACACGAACACCGGGGAGCTGTTTTTT. Amino acid sequence: CASRTGTDTNTGELFF. The full variable domain, in which reference TRBV3-1 and TRBJ2-2 provide the parts outside the CDR3, is DTAVSQTPKYLVTQMGNDKSIKCEQNLGHDTMYWYKQDSKKFLKIMFSYNNKELIINETVPNRFSPKSPDKAHLNLHINSLELGDSAVYFCASRTGTDTNTGELFFGEGSRLTVL.